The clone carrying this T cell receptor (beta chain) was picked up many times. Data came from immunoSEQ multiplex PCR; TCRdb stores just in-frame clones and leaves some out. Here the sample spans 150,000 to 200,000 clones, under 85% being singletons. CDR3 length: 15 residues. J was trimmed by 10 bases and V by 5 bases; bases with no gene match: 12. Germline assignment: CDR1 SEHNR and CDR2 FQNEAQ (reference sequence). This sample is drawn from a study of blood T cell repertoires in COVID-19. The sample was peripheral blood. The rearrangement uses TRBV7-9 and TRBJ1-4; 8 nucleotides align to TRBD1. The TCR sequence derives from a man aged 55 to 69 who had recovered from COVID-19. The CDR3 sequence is CASSPNHLGQGKLFF. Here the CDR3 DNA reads TGTGCCAGCAGCCCGAACCACCTCGGACAGGGAAAACTGTTTTTT.